These 26 T cell receptor beta chains were sequenced from one sample in a study of tumor-infiltrating lymphocytes in localized non-small cell lung cancer (dated by TCRdb to 2020 to 2023). The protocol used for the library was the immunoSEQ multiplex PCR assay. The source is immuneACCESS, and TCRdb retained only in-frame sequences with V and J called. Part of the clones is not carried over; for the studies checked, unresolved V genes explain less than half of this, and the remainder is unexplained. The sample profile shows 25,000 to 35,000 clones; 80% to 90% of them were found once. Roughly 2% of the sample is held by the ten biggest clonotypes. Material: lung tumor tissue. The origin of the receptors is a human donor with non-small cell lung cancer.

The chain carries TRBV19 and TRBJ1-5, with TRBD1 as a possible D gene (5 bases). Trimming stripped 8 bases from V and 4 bases from J, with 9 bases between. The CDR3 spans 12 residues. Germline assignment: CDR1 LNHDA and CDR2 SQIVND (reference sequence). The CDR3 coding sequence is TGTGCCAGTGGGGACGGTAATCAGCCCCAGCATTTT. It is translated as CASGDGNQPQHF.

A single count supports this clone. V is TRBV7-2 and J is TRBJ2-7, with 7 bases aligning to TRBD2. Germline CDR1 and CDR2: SGHTA and FQGNSA. This CDR3 is built from 13 residues. V shed 5 bases and J 6 bases; nucleotides not matched to a gene: 7. CDR3 residues: CASSPGTKSEQYF. Here the CDR3 DNA reads TGTGCCAGCAGCCCAGGGACTAAGTCCGAGCAGTACTTC.

The chain has TRBV29-1 and TRBJ2-2, with D possibly TRBD2 on 7 matching bases. The CDR3 extends over 12 amino acids. V lost 8 bases, J lost 6 bases, and 13 bases lay in between. In germline, CDR1 is SQVTM, CDR2 ANQGSEA. CDR3 nucleotides: TGCAGCCAAAGGGGGGGGTCCGGGGAGCTGTTTTTT. Residues: CSQRGGSGELFF.

The chain couples TRBV30 to TRBJ1-2, with D perhaps matching TRBD1 (5 bases). Per the germline V gene, CDR1 is GTSNPN and CDR2 is SVGIG (reference sequence). The CDR3 covers 13 residues. Trimming removed 0 bases at V and 3 bases at J, with 8 bases between. CDR3 nucleotides: TGTGCCTGGAGTGTTGACAGTTACTATGGCTACACCTTC. This sequence encodes CAWSVDSYYGYTF.

The chain combines TRBV7-2 with TRBJ2-1, with D perhaps TRBD2 (5 bases). Trimming removed 5 bases from V and 10 bases from J, with 12 bases in between. The CDR3 runs to 12 residues. The V gene's germline CDR1 is SGHTA and CDR2 FQGNSA. CDR3 protein: CASSPTRREQFF. In DNA form, the CDR3 reads TGTGCCAGCAGCCCTACTAGGCGGGAGCAGTTCTTC. The full variable domain, completed using reference TRBV7-2 and TRBJ2-1, is GAGVSQSPSNKVTEKGKDVELRCDPISGHTALYWYRQSLGQGLEFLIYFQGNSAPDKSGLPSDRFSAERTGGSVSTLTIQRTQQEDSAVYLCASSPTRREQFFGPGTRLTVL.

This chain joins TRBV9 and TRBJ1-5; 9 bases match TRBD1. Trimming at V came to 1 base and at J to 3 bases, leaving 2 bases not matched to a gene. From germline, CDR1 is SGDLS and CDR2 YYNGEE. The CDR3 covers 15 residues. The CDR3 region is CASSVTGGLNQPQHF. CDR3 coding DNA: TGTGCCAGCAGCGTAACAGGGGGCCTCAATCAGCCCCAGCATTTT.

This clone was found a few times. This chain uses TRBV10-2 with TRBJ2-5, with D unresolved. Per the germline V gene, CDR1 is WSHSY and CDR2 is SAAADI. Trimming removed 4 bases at V and 5 bases at J, with 8 bases between. The CDR3 loop spans 12 amino acids. CDR3 residues: CASSAVGETQYF. DNA of the CDR3: TGCGCCAGCAGTGCGGTCGGGGAGACCCAGTACTTC.

The chain has TRBV29-1 and TRBJ2-2; 7 bases are a match to TRBD1. Germline V lookup: CDR1 SQVTM, CDR2 ANQGSEA. V shed 6 bases and J 6 bases; nucleotides not matched to a gene: 1. The CDR3 is 11 residues long. The CDR3 region has the DNA TGCAGCGTCACAGGGGCCGGGGAGCTGTTTTTT. Translated: CSVTGAGELFF.

The sample holds one count of this clone. The chain carries TRBV11-3 and TRBJ2-3, with 7 bases aligning to TRBD1. Germline trimming cut 2 bases from V and 4 bases from J; bases unmatched to any gene: 3. The CDR3 loop spans 14 amino acids. CDR1 is SGHNT and CDR2 is YENEEA in the germline V gene. CDR3 sequence: CASSLITGADTQYF. CDR3 sequence (DNA): TGTGCCAGCAGCTTAATCACAGGGGCAGATACGCAGTATTTT.

The chain uses TRBV7-2 and TRBJ2-2; D not resolved. V was clipped by 6 bases and J by 3 bases, with 14 bases between them. The V gene's germline CDR1 is SGHTA and CDR2 FQGNSA. CDR3 length: 15 residues. CDR3 sequence: CASRHDRLDTGELFF. The CDR3 nucleotides read TGTGCCAGCAGACATGACCGGCTGGACACCGGGGAGCTGTTTTTT.

The genes are TRBV9 and TRBJ1-5; D ambiguous. Trimming pared 4 bases from V and 4 bases from J, leaving 18 bases between. Germline lookup yields CDR1 SGDLS and CDR2 YYNGEE. This CDR3 contains 16 residues. CDR3 sequence: CASSQGPPDGNQPQHF. The CDR3 DNA sequence: TGTGCCAGCAGCCAAGGCCCGCCGGACGGGAATCAGCCCCAGCATTTT.

The J gene is TRBJ1-2, the V gene TRBV4-2, with a weak D call TRBD1 (5 bases). Germline V gives CDR1 LGHNA, CDR2 YNFKEQ. The CDR3 covers 14 residues. Between the trimmed V and J ends, which lost 1 base and 5 bases, there was a span of 11 bases. The CDR3 DNA reads as TGTGCCAGCAGCCAAGTCAGGGCTTCTTATGGCTACACCTTC. Its translation: CASSQVRASYGYTF.

The sample holds one count of this clone. This chain uses TRBV30 with TRBJ2-2; TRBD1 matches 9 bases. The germline CDR1 and CDR2 sequences are GTSNPN and SVGIG (reference sequence). The V and J ends lost 5 bases and 4 bases, in that order; junction bases with no gene match: 2. This CDR3 has 13 residues. The CDR3, as DNA: TGTGCCTGGGGGACAGGGATCACCGGGGAGCTGTTTTTT. Translating gives CAWGTGITGELFF.

On this clone: The same CDR3 also results from other DNA sequences found in this sample. DNA for the CDR3: TGTGCCAGCAGCGTAGCGGGGGGCTCCTACAATGAGCAGTTCTTC. Translated: CASSVAGGSYNEQFF. The chain employs TRBV9 and TRBJ2-1, with 7 positions matching TRBD2. The CDR3 length is 15 residues. With V trimmed by 0 bases and J by 0 bases, 0 bases remained unmatched. Per the germline V gene, CDR1 is SGDLS and CDR2 is YYNGEE. Full variable domain (missing parts from reference TRBV9 and TRBJ2-1): DSGVTQTPKHLITATGQRVTLRCSPRSGDLSVYWYQQSLDQGLQFLIQYYNGEERAKGNILERFSAQQFPDLHSELNLSSLELGDSALYFCASSVAGGSYNEQFFGPGTRLTVL.

The chain has TRBV7-2 and TRBJ1-5; tentative D call: TRBD1 (6 bases). The length of the CDR3 is 14 residues. Trimming took off 2 bases at V and 7 bases at J, with 12 bases between the two ends. From germline, CDR1 is SGHTA and CDR2 FQGNSA. Here the CDR3 DNA reads TGTGCCAGCAGCTTAACTATTGGGGGCCAGCCCCAGCATTTT. This sequence encodes CASSLTIGGQPQHF.

The chain employs TRBV4-2 and TRBJ1-1; a weak D match, TRBD1 (5 bases). V was cut by 5 bases and J by 4 bases, with 23 bases left in between. The length of the CDR3 is 17 residues. CDR1 and CDR2 (germline): LGHNA, YNFKEQ. The CDR3 bases are TGTGCCAGCAGCTCCTCTCTCCTCAGGGCGGGCGGCACTGAAGCTTTCTTT. Residues: CASSSSLLRAGGTEAFF.

This clone has just one count. V gene TRBV7-6 combines with J gene TRBJ2-1, with 11 bases that match TRBD1. The CDR3 totals 19 residues. CDR1 is SGHVS and CDR2 is FNYEAQ in the germline V gene. J gave up 6 bases and V 8 bases, and 21 bases lay outside the gene matches. The CDR3 sequence is CASAIISGVGQGATNEQFF. Here the CDR3 DNA reads TGTGCCAGCGCTATTATCTCCGGGGTAGGACAGGGGGCGACCAATGAGCAGTTCTTC.

The chain links TRBV14 to TRBJ1-6, with D possibly matching TRBD1 (5 bases). This CDR3 is built from 20 residues. The V end lost 7 bases, the J end lost 7 bases, and 32 bases lay between the germline ends. CDR1 SGHDN and CDR2 FVKESK come from the germline V gene. The CDR3 reads CASTPATSGAGVGRNSPLHF. The CDR3 region has the DNA TGTGCCAGCACCCCGGCAACCTCGGGAGCGGGGGTTGGTCGGAATTCACCCCTCCACTTT.

The V call is TRBV4-3, the J call TRBJ1-1; D gene ambiguous. The CDR3 is made up of 14 amino acids. Trimming took off 4 bases at V and 6 bases at J, with 15 bases between the two ends. Germline CDR1 reads LGHNA; CDR2 reads YSLEER. CDR3 bases: TGCGCCAGCAGCCCAGTCCAGGACGGCCCTGAAGCTTTCTTT. It codes for CASSPVQDGPEAFF.

CDR3 residues: CASGRINEKLFF. The CDR3 nucleotides are TGTGCCAGCGGACGGATTAATGAAAAACTGTTTTTT. This sequence joins TRBV2 and TRBJ1-4, with no clear D. The germline gives CDR1 SNHLY, CDR2 FYNNEI. The CDR3 consists of 12 residues. V lost 8 bases and J 4 bases, leaving 8 bases between the germline ends.

The rearrangement links TRBV11-2 to TRBJ2-6, with D unclear. The length of the CDR3 is 16 residues. With 6 bases removed from V and 0 bases from J, the gap between germline ends came to 12 bases. Germline V CDR1 and CDR2: SGHAT, FQNNGV. Here the CDR3 reads CASRVIQISGANVLTF. DNA for the CDR3: TGTGCCAGCAGAGTCATTCAAATCTCTGGGGCCAACGTCCTGACTTTC.

The rearrangement links TRBV5-1 to TRBJ2-1; D not certain. CDR1 SGHRS and CDR2 YFSETQ come from the germline V gene. Trimming took off 0 bases at V and 5 bases at J, with 12 bases between the two ends. The CDR3 spans 15 residues. The CDR3 spells CASSLGTRKDNEQFF. CDR3 nucleotides: TGCGCCAGCAGCTTGGGCACCCGGAAGGACAATGAGCAGTTCTTC.

The chain links TRBV7-2 to TRBJ1-4; D not resolved. Germline lookup yields CDR1 SGHTA and CDR2 FQGNSA. CDR3 length: 15 residues. The V end was cut by 7 bases, the J end by 0 bases, with 12 bases between. In nucleotides, the CDR3 is TGTGCCAGCAAAGGGAGCAGTTCAACTAATGAAAAACTGTTTTTT. Protein product: CASKGSSSTNEKLFF.

There are a few counts of this clone. The chain is built from TRBV9 and TRBJ2-7, with a tentative D call TRBD1 (6 bases). The CDR3 is 13 amino acids. Germline CDR1 is SGDLS and CDR2 is YYNGEE. With 4 bases removed from V and 3 bases from J, the gap between germline ends came to 11 bases. CDR3 residues: CASSSQQGYEQYF. The CDR3 region has the DNA TGTGCCAGCAGCTCCCAACAGGGCTACGAGCAGTACTTC.

The chain links TRBV25-1 to TRBJ2-3; a weak D match, TRBD1 (6 bases). The ends were cut back, 5 bases at V and 1 base at J, with 13 bases in the middle. This CDR3 is 15 amino acids long. Germline V gene sequence: CDR1 MGHDK, CDR2 SYGVNS. The CDR3 spells CASSPTGIGTDTQYF. For the CDR3, the DNA is TGTGCCAGCAGTCCTACAGGGATCGGCACAGATACGCAGTATTTT.

The rearrangement uses TRBV5-3 and TRBJ1-4; unclear D gene. TRBV5-3 is placed among ORFs of uncertain function. CDR3 length equals 17 residues. Trimming shortened V by 3 bases and J by 0 bases, and 15 bases separated the two germline ends. CDR3 nucleotides: TGTGCCAGAAGCTCAATAGGCAGAGTTGCAACTAATGAAAAACTGTTTTTT. Translated, it gives CARSSIGRVATNEKLFF.